The T cell receptor beta chain under discussion was sequenced for a study of cytomegalovirus exposure and HLA in healthy donors. Germline CDR1 is MNHNY and CDR2 is SVGAGI (reference sequence). The CDR3 spans 15 residues. The J segment lost 6 bases and the V segment lost 5 bases, leaving 7 bases of the junction unmatched. Sequencing was performed with immunoSEQ multiplex PCR; in TCRdb, only in-frame clones are kept and a portion is missing. The sample lists around 300,000 clones; 80% to 90% were seen once. V and J are TRBV6-6 and TRBJ1-4; 9 positions agree with TRBD1. This TCR was recovered from a woman under 30 in good health and CMV-seronegative. The specimen was PBMCs. Written as DNA, the CDR3 is TGTGCCAGCAGTATGGACAGGGGAGTGGATGAAAAACTGTTTTTT. Translating gives CASSMDRGVDEKLFF.